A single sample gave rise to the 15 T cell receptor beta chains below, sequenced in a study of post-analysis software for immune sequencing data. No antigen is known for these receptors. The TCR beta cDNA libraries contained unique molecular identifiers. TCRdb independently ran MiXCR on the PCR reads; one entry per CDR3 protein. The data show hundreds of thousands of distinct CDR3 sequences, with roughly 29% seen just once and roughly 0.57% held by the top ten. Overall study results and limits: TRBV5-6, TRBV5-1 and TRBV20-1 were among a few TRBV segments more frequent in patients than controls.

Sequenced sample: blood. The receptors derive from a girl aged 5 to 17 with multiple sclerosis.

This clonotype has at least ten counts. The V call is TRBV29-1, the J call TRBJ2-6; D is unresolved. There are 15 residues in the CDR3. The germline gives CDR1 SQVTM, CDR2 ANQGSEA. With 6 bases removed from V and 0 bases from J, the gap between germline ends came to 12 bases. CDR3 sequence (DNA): TGCAGCGTGGCAGGACGGCTCTCTGGGGCCAACGTCCTGACTTTC. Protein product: CSVAGRLSGANVLTF.

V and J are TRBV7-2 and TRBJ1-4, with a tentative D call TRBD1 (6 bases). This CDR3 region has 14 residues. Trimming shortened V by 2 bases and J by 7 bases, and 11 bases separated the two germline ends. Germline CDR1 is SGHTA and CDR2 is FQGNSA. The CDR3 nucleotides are TGTGCCAGCAGCTTATCGTCAGGGGCTGAAAAACTGTTTTTT. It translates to CASSLSSGAEKLFF.

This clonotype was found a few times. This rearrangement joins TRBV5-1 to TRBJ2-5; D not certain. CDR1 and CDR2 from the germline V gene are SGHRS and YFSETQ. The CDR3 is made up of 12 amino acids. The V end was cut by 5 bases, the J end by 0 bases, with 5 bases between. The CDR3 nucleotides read TGCGCCAGCAGGGCCTACCAAGAGACCCAGTACTTC. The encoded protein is CASRAYQETQYF.

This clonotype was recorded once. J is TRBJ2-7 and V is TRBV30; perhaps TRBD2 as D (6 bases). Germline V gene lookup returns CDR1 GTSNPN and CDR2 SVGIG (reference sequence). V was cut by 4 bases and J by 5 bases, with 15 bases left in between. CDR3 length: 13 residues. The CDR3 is CAWMRRGEDEQYF. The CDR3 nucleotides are TGTGCCTGGATGCGGAGGGGAGAGGACGAGCAGTACTTC.

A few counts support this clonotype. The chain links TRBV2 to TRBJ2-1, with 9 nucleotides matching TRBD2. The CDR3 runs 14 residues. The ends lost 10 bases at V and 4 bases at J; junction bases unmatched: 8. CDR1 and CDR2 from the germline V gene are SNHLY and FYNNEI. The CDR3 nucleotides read TGTGCCACCAACCTAGCGGGGAGTTACAATGAGCAGTTCTTC. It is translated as CATNLAGSYNEQFF.

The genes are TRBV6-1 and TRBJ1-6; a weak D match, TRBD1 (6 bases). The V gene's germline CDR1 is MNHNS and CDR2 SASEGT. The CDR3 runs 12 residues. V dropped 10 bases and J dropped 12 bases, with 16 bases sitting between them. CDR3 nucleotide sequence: TGTGCCACCAATGACAGGAGAGGACCCCTCCACTTT. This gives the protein CATNDRRGPLHF.

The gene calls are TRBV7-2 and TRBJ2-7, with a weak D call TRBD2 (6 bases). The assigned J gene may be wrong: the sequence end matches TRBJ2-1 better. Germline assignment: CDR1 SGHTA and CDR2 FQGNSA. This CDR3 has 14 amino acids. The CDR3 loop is CASSRRDWGDEQFF. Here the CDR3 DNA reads TGTGCCAGCAGCAGGCGGGACTGGGGTGATGAGCAGTTCTTC.

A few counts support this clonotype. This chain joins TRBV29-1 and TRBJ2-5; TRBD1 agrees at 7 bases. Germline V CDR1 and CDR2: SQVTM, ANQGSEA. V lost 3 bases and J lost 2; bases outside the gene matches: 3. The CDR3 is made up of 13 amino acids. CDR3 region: CSVDRGRQETQYF. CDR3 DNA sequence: TGCAGCGTTGACAGGGGGAGACAAGAGACCCAGTACTTC.

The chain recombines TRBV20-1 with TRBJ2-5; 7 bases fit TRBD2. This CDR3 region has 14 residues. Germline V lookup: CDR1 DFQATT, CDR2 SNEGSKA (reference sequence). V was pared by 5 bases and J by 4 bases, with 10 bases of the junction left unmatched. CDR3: CSAGRDYVGETQYF. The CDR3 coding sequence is TGCAGTGCTGGACGGGACTACGTCGGAGAGACCCAGTACTTC.

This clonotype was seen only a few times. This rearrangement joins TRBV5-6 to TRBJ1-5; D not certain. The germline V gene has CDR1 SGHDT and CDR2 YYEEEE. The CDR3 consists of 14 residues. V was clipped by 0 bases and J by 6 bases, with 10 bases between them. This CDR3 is CASSLGAGSQPQHF. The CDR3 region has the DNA TGTGCCAGCAGCTTGGGGGCTGGAAGTCAGCCCCAGCATTTT.

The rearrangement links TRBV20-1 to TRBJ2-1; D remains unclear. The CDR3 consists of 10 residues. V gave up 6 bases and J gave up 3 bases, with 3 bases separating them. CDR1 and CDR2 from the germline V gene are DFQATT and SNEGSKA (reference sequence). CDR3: CSALYNEQFF. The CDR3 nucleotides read TGCAGTGCCCTCTACAATGAGCAGTTCTTC.

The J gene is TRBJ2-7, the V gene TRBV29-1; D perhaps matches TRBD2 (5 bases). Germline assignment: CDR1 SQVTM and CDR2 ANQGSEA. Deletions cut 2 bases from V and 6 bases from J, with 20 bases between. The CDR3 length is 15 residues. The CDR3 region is CSVEKRDRAVAEQYF. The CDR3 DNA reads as TGCAGCGTTGAAAAACGGGATCGGGCCGTCGCCGAGCAGTACTTC.

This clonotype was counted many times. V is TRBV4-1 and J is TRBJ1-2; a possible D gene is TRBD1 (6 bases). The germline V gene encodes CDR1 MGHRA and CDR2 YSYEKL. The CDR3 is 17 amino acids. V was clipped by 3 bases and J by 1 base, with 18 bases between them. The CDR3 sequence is CASSHPVRGGINYGYTF. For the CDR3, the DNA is TGCGCCAGCAGCCACCCCGTGAGGGGGGGAATTAACTATGGCTACACCTTC.

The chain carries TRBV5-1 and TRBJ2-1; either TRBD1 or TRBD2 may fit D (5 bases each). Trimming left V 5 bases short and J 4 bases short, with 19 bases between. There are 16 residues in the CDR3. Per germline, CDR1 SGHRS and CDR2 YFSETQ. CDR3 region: CASRPSGTESYNEQFF. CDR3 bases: TGCGCCAGCAGACCCTCCGGGACGGAATCTTACAATGAGCAGTTCTTC.

Written as DNA, the CDR3 is TGTGCCAGCAGTTTATCCCGCAGGATTCAGTACTTC. Its protein is CASSLSRRIQYF. The V and J genes are TRBV12-3 or TRBV12-4 and TRBJ2-4; D is unresolved. The CDR3 runs to 12 residues. Trimming cost V 2 bases and J 10 bases, with 9 bases left between them.